Below, one T cell receptor beta chain is given with its context. The antigen remains unidentified. The sample comes from a study of cytomegalovirus exposure and HLA in healthy donors. The CDR3 length is 16 residues. The germline V gene has CDR1 SQVTM and CDR2 ANQGSEA. The junction had 7 bases not matched to a gene; V was cut back by 4 bases and J by 4 bases. The study, taken as a whole, reports: In a later analysis, common viral pathogens appeared linked to several of the most significant clusters. Some V segments, including TRBV6-2 and TRBV6-3, were excluded as indistinguishable. Rarity characterized most TCR sequences, yet some public TCRs appeared in many donors. Presence/absence analyses treated sequencing depth as roughly uniform across donors.

The PCR contained 60 Vbeta and 13 Jbeta primers. TCRdb's table, derived via immunoSEQ multiplex PCR, lists solely in-frame clones and lacks some. The sample gives 85,000 to 100,000 clones, about 76% of which show up once; roughly 8% is in the top ten. Material: PBMCs. The chain carries TRBV29-1 and TRBJ2-2; TRBD2 aligns across 12 bases. The source of this sequence is a human donor in good health. CDR3 sequence (DNA): TGCAGCGTTGGCCTAGCGGGAGGGCCTGGCACCGGGGAGCTGTTTTTT. As protein: CSVGLAGGPGTGELFF.